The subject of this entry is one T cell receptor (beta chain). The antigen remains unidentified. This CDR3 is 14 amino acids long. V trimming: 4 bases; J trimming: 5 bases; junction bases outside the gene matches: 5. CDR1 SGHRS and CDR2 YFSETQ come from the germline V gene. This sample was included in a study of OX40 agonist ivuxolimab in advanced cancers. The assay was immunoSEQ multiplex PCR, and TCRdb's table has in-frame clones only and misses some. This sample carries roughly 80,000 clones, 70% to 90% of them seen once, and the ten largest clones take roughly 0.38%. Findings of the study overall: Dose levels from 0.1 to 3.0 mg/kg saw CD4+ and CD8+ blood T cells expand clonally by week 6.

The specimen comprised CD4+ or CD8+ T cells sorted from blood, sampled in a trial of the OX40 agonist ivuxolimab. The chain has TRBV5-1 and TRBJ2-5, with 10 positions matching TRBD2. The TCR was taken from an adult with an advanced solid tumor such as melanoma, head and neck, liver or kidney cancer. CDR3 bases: TGCGCCAGCAGCAAAACTAGCGGGATGGAGACCCAGTACTTC. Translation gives CASSKTSGMETQYF.